The clone carrying this T cell receptor (beta chain) occurred a few times. The antigen is unknown. TCRdb reanalysed the RT-PCR reads using MiXCR and keeps one entry per CDR3 protein. The sample yields some 190,000 distinct CDR3 sequences, 14% seen once. The data belong to a study of response to subunit inactivated influenza vaccine. There are 13 residues in the CDR3. The V gene lost 7 bases and the J gene lost 0 bases, with 12 bases spanning the gap. Germline V gene data show CDR1 as SQVTM and CDR2 as ANQGSEA. General study points: Seasonal influenza vaccination, on each occasion, was suggested by the authors to recruit few new T cells.

The sequence came from a man aged 50 to 59 who received an inactivated influenza vaccine. The specimen comprised CD8+ T cells sorted from PBMCs, sampled about 5 days after vaccination. V usage is TRBV29-1 and J usage is TRBJ1-2; unclear D gene. The CDR3 loop is CSAKDTSNYGYTF. Here the CDR3 DNA reads TGCAGCGCCAAAGACACATCTAACTATGGCTACACCTTC.